The next 29 T cell receptor beta chains were all read from a single sample in a study of OX40 agonist ivuxolimab in advanced cancers. Produced via immunoSEQ multiplex PCR; TCRdb's table is partial and in-frame only. Of about 12,000 clones listed, roughly three quarters were seen once; the top ten hold approximately 30%. This sample comprised CD4+ or CD8+ T cells sorted from blood, obtained in a trial of the OX40 agonist ivuxolimab. The source is an adult with an advanced solid tumor such as melanoma, head and neck, liver or kidney cancer.

The chain combines TRBV6-5 with TRBJ2-1; D is ambiguous. Germline V CDR1 and CDR2: MNHEY, SVGAGI. The CDR3 spans 14 residues. Between the trimmed V and J ends, which lost 0 bases and 6 bases, there was a span of 9 bases. CDR3 DNA sequence: TGTGCCAGCAGTTACTCGAGAGGATCCAATGAGCAGTTCTTC. Amino acids: CASSYSRGSNEQFF.

The chain employs TRBV19 and TRBJ1-2; D gene unclear. Per the germline V gene, CDR1 is LNHDA and CDR2 is SQIVND (reference sequence). This CDR3 region has 11 residues. V was clipped by 7 bases and J by 2 bases, with 5 bases between them. The chain's CDR3 is CASNGNYGYTF. CDR3 nucleotide sequence: TGTGCCAGTAACGGGAACTATGGCTACACCTTC.

The rearrangement uses TRBV6-1 and TRBJ2-1, with TRBD2 identical over 7 bases. J was trimmed by 2 bases and V by 2 bases; bases with no gene match: 3. CDR3 length: 15 amino acids. Germline loops: CDR1 MNHNS, CDR2 SASEGT. The CDR3 region is CASSELGGTYNEQFF. The CDR3 DNA reads as TGTGCCAGCAGTGAATTGGGAGGGACCTACAATGAGCAGTTCTTC.

The chain links TRBV11-3 to TRBJ2-1; D unclear. This CDR3 contains 14 residues. The V and J ends lost 0 bases and 9 bases respectively, with 12 bases between them. Per germline, CDR1 SGHNT and CDR2 YENEEA. DNA of the CDR3: TGTGCCAGCAGCTTAGAGGCAGTCTACGGTGAGCAGTTCTTC. Protein: CASSLEAVYGEQFF.

This clone was seen once. The rearrangement joins TRBV4-1 to TRBJ2-5; the D gene is possibly TRBD2 (6 bases). The CDR3 consists of 12 residues. Trimming pared 7 bases from V and 2 bases from J, leaving 8 bases between. Germline CDR1 reads MGHRA; CDR2 reads YSYEKL. The CDR3 region has the DNA TGCGCCAGCACCGGGACTCAAGAGACCCAGTACTTC. It yields the protein CASTGTQETQYF.

The V and J genes are TRBV19 and TRBJ2-1; 11 bases fit TRBD2. The CDR3 contains 15 residues. Trimming cost V 3 bases and J 3 bases; bases outside gene matches: 1. Germline lookup yields CDR1 LNHDA and CDR2 SQIVND (reference sequence). The CDR3 coding sequence is TGTGCCAGTAGTATTGGGACTAGCGGCTACAATGAGCAGTTCTTC. Translating it yields CASSIGTSGYNEQFF.

The gene calls are TRBV5-6 and TRBJ2-1; 7 bases map to TRBD1. Germline CDR1 and CDR2: SGHDT and YYEEEE. The CDR3 runs to 14 residues. Trimming cost V 5 bases and J 3 bases; bases outside gene matches: 5. The CDR3 nucleotides are TGTGCCAGCAGTGGGACAGAGAACTACAATGAGCAGTTCTTC. Its protein is CASSGTENYNEQFF. Complete variable domain (other parts from reference TRBV5-6 and TRBJ2-1): DAGVTQSPTHLIKTRGQQVTLRCSPKSGHDTVSWYQQALGQGPQFIFQYYEEEERQRGNFPDRFSGHQFPNYSSELNVNALLLGDSALYLCASSGTENYNEQFFGPGTRLTVL.

This clone came up a few times. The genes are TRBV6-5 and TRBJ1-5; D unclear. The CDR3 is 15 amino acids. From germline, CDR1 is MNHEY and CDR2 SVGAGI. V was shortened by 0 bases and J by 3 bases, with 9 bases between the two germline ends. The CDR3 sequence: CASSYSWGSNQPQHF. In DNA form, the CDR3 reads TGTGCCAGCAGTTACTCATGGGGATCCAATCAGCCCCAGCATTTT.

The CDR3: CASSLLQSYNTEAFF. The CDR3 coding sequence is TGTGCCAGCAGCTTGCTACAGTCCTACAACACTGAAGCTTTCTTT. The gene calls are TRBV5-8 and TRBJ1-1, with D hard to call. Germline CDR1 is SGHTS and CDR2 is YDEGEE. Trimming removed 1 base from V and 2 bases from J, with 12 bases in between. The CDR3 sequence is 15 residues long.

This clone was observed a single time. The chain joins TRBV11-2 to TRBJ2-1; 9 nucleotides align to TRBD1. Germline trimming cut 7 bases from V and 7 bases from J; bases unmatched to any gene: 5. Germline loops: CDR1 SGHAT, CDR2 FQNNGV. The CDR3 contains 13 residues. As DNA, the CDR3 is TGTGCCAGCAAAGGACAGGGGTTGAATGAGCAGTTCTTC. Its protein product is CASKGQGLNEQFF. The complete variable domain, with remaining parts taken from reference TRBV11-2 and TRBJ2-1, reads EAGVAQSPRYKIIEKRQSVAFWCNPISGHATLYWYQQILGQGPKLLIQFQNNGVVDDSQLPKDRFSAERLKGVDSTLKIQPAKLEDSAVYLCASKGQGLNEQFFGPGTRLTVL.

This sequence joins TRBV28 and TRBJ2-5, with D perhaps matching TRBD2 (6 bases). Trimming left V 5 bases short and J 5 bases short, with 15 bases between. The length of the CDR3 is 14 residues. The V gene's germline CDR1 is MDHEN and CDR2 SYDVKM. In DNA form, the CDR3 reads TGTGCCAGCAGTCTCCGCAGCCGGGGGGAGACCCAGTACTTC. It yields the protein CASSLRSRGETQYF.

This clone was found a few times. This chain uses TRBV4-2 with TRBJ1-4; the D gene is possibly TRBD1 (5 bases). CDR3 size: 16 residues. With 5 bases removed from V and 0 bases from J, the gap between germline ends came to 13 bases. The germline V gene has CDR1 LGHNA and CDR2 YNFKEQ. This CDR3 is CASSLGTFATNEKLFF. CDR3 nucleotides: TGTGCCAGCAGCTTGGGGACGTTTGCAACTAATGAAAAACTGTTTTTT.

The chain combines TRBV28 with TRBJ2-2; 7 nucleotides line up with TRBD2. After removal of 3 bases from V and 3 bases from J, the junction contained 7 bases not matched to a gene. CDR1 and CDR2 from the germline V gene are MDHEN and SYDVKM. This CDR3 region has 16 residues. CDR3 bases: TGTGCCAGCAGTTTCCTGGCTAGCGGATACACCGGGGAGCTGTTTTTT. Its translation is CASSFLASGYTGELFF.

The rearrangement joins TRBV4-1 to TRBJ1-6, with a tentative D call TRBD1 (5 bases). The CDR3 loop spans 16 amino acids. Between the trimmed V and J ends, which lost 3 bases and 6 bases, there was a span of 15 bases. The germline V gene encodes CDR1 MGHRA and CDR2 YSYEKL. Written as DNA, the CDR3 is TGCGCCAGCAGCCATTTGGGGTCAGGGAGTAATTCACCCCTCCACTTT. Its protein product is CASSHLGSGSNSPLHF.

This clone was picked up one time. Here the CDR3 reads CASSPGTSGINTGELFF. DNA of the CDR3: TGTGCCAGCAGCCCCGGGACTAGCGGGATAAACACCGGGGAGCTGTTTTTT. The chain combines TRBV11-2 with TRBJ2-2; the match to TRBD2 covers 13 bases. This CDR3 comprises 17 residues. Germline V lookup: CDR1 SGHAT, CDR2 FQNNGV. V was pared by 5 bases and J by 2 bases, with 5 bases of the junction left unmatched. Filled out from reference TRBV11-2 and TRBJ2-2, the complete variable domain reads EAGVAQSPRYKIIEKRQSVAFWCNPISGHATLYWYQQILGQGPKLLIQFQNNGVVDDSQLPKDRFSAERLKGVDSTLKIQPAKLEDSAVYLCASSPGTSGINTGELFFGEGSRLTVL.

This clone was picked up one time. The chain is built from TRBV28 and TRBJ2-7; tentative D call: TRBD2 (6 bases). With 4 bases removed from V and 2 bases from J, the gap between germline ends came to 21 bases. The CDR3 contains 17 residues. The germline V gene encodes CDR1 MDHEN and CDR2 SYDVKM. The CDR3 region has the DNA TGTGCCAGCAGTTCATTTGGGACTGGACTTACTACCTACGAGCAGTACTTC. It codes for CASSSFGTGLTTYEQYF.

The gene calls are TRBV14 and TRBJ2-5; 7 bases are a match to TRBD2. J gave up 4 bases and V 5 bases, and 10 bases lay outside the gene matches. The germline V gene has CDR1 SGHDN and CDR2 FVKESK. The CDR3 runs 15 residues. The CDR3 sequence is CASSSQLAPLETQYF. CDR3 sequence (DNA): TGTGCCAGCAGCTCCCAACTAGCGCCGTTAGAGACCCAGTACTTC.

The chain joins TRBV4-1 to TRBJ1-1, with TRBD1 matching over 9 bases. Germline V CDR1 and CDR2: MGHRA, YSYEKL. CDR3 length: 18 residues. Trimming took 4 bases from V and 0 from J; bases not matched to a gene: 12. The CDR3 DNA sequence: TGCGCCAGCAGCCCGGGACAGGGATTACCTGACATGAACACTGAAGCTTTCTTT. Its translation is CASSPGQGLPDMNTEAFF.

This clone was counted a single time. This chain joins TRBV9 and TRBJ2-5, with 7 bases aligning to TRBD1. This CDR3 has 15 residues. CDR1 and CDR2 from the germline V gene are SGDLS and YYNGEE. V lost 2 bases, J lost 1 base, and 5 bases stayed unmatched. This CDR3 reads CASSVDYRGQETQYF. The CDR3 DNA is TGTGCCAGCAGCGTGGATTACAGGGGCCAAGAGACCCAGTACTTC.

This chain uses TRBV11-2 with TRBJ2-7; the match to TRBD1 covers 10 bases. Looked up from germline, CDR1 is SGHAT and CDR2 is FQNNGV. V gave up 1 base and J gave up 6 bases; unmatched junction bases: 6. The CDR3 runs to 15 residues. This CDR3 reads CASSLAGTGAIEQYF. The CDR3 bases are TGTGCCAGCAGCTTAGCCGGGACAGGGGCGATCGAGCAGTACTTC.

This clone is categorized as medium-sized. This chain links TRBV5-5 with TRBJ2-3, with 11 bases matching TRBD2. The CDR3 is 15 amino acids. Germline lookup yields CDR1 SGHKS and CDR2 YYEKEE (reference sequence). J was trimmed by 2 bases and V by 2 bases; bases with no gene match: 1. The CDR3 here is CASSFSGRATDTQYF. In DNA form, the CDR3 reads TGTGCCAGCAGCTTTAGCGGGAGGGCCACAGATACGCAGTATTTT.

The rearrangement uses TRBV2 and TRBJ2-4; 9 positions match TRBD1. The germline V gene has CDR1 SNHLY and CDR2 FYNNEI. There are 18 residues in the CDR3. Trimming at V came to 8 bases and at J to 0 bases, leaving 14 bases not matched to a gene. The CDR3: CASGKPGQGNLAKNIQYF. In DNA, the CDR3 is TGTGCCAGCGGCAAACCGGGACAGGGAAACCTAGCCAAAAACATTCAGTACTTC.

J is TRBJ2-7 and V is TRBV9; D call uncertain. Trimming shortened V by 0 bases and J by 3 bases, and 7 bases separated the two germline ends. Germline V gene sequence: CDR1 SGDLS, CDR2 YYNGEE. CDR3 length: 13 amino acids. CDR3 residues: CASSVATDYEQYF. The CDR3 DNA follows: TGTGCCAGCAGCGTAGCTACAGACTACGAGCAGTACTTC. The whole variable domain, filled in from reference TRBV9 and TRBJ2-7, reads DSGVTQTPKHLITATGQRVTLRCSPRSGDLSVYWYQQSLDQGLQFLIQYYNGEERAKGNILERFSAQQFPDLHSELNLSSLELGDSALYFCASSVATDYEQYFGPGTRLTVT.

The gene calls are TRBV2 and TRBJ2-6; possible D gene TRBD2, 6 bases. CDR1 SNHLY and CDR2 FYNNEI come from the germline V gene. The V gene lost 1 base and the J gene lost 0 bases, with 16 bases spanning the gap. This CDR3 has 19 amino acids. CDR3 DNA sequence: TGTGCCAGCAGTGAAGGTTTGCCGGGACTCCACTCTGGGGCCAACGTCCTGACTTTC. As protein: CASSEGLPGLHSGANVLTF.

Regarding this clone: The junction differs from germline at one of its ends, possibly a read error. The chain combines TRBV30 with TRBJ1-2; D uncertain. The CDR3 totals 17 residues. Germline V CDR1 and CDR2: GTSNPN, SVGIG (reference sequence). The CDR3 is CARSDWDLLAGNYGYTF. The CDR3 DNA follows: TGTGCCCGGAGTGATTGGGATTTGTTAGCGGGGAACTATGGCTACACCTTC.

V gene TRBV18 combines with J gene TRBJ1-2; perhaps TRBD1 as D (5 bases). This CDR3 contains 12 residues. Germline CDR1 reads KGHSH; CDR2 reads LQKENI. V lost 4 bases, J lost 4 bases, and 7 bases lay in between. This CDR3 is CASSQDSYGYTF. CDR3 coding DNA: TGTGCCAGCTCACAAGACAGCTATGGCTACACCTTC.

The chain carries TRBV27 and TRBJ1-5; TRBD1 aligns across 7 bases. Germline loops: CDR1 MNHEY, CDR2 SMNVEV (reference sequence). The CDR3 has 15 amino acids. V lost 2 bases, J lost 6 bases, and 7 bases stayed unmatched. As DNA, the CDR3 is TGTGCCAGCAGTTTAAGGGGGCAAATAGGTCAGCCCCAGCATTTT. Translation: CASSLRGQIGQPQHF.

The chain combines TRBV9 with TRBJ2-7; TRBD2 matches at 11 bases. The V gene's germline CDR1 is SGDLS and CDR2 YYNGEE. The ends lost 0 bases at V and 2 bases at J; junction bases unmatched: 4. CDR3 length equals 16 residues. Here the CDR3 reads CASSVEGSGRAYEQYF. In nucleotides, the CDR3 is TGTGCCAGCAGCGTAGAAGGTAGCGGGAGGGCCTACGAGCAGTACTTC.

This chain links TRBV6-1 with TRBJ2-3; 7 bases match TRBD1. With V trimmed by 0 bases and J by 2 bases, 5 bases remained unmatched. This CDR3 region has 16 residues. Germline assignment: CDR1 MNHNS and CDR2 SASEGT. The CDR3 DNA sequence: TGTGCCAGCAGTGAAGCTTGGACAGGAATCACAGATACGCAGTATTTT. Protein product: CASSEAWTGITDTQYF.